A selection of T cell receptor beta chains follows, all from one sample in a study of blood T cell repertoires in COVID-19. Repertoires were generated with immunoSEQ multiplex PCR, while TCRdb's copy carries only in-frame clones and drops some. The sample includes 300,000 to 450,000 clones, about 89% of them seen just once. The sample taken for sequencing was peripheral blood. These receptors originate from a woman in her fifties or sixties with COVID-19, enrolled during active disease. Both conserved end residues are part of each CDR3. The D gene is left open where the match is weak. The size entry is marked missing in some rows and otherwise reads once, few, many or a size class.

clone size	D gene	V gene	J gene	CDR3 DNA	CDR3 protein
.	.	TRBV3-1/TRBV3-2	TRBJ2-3	TGTGCCAGCAGCCAAGGAGTAGGACGGGGAGATACGCAGTATTTT	CASSQGVGRGDTQYF
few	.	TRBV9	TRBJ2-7	TGTGCCAGCAGCGTAGGCCCGTCCCACGGTGCCGAGCAGTACTTC	CASSVGPSHGAEQYF
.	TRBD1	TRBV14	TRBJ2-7	TGTGCCAGCAGCCAATATAGACAGGGGGCTGGGGAGCAGTACTTC	CASSQYRQGAGEQYF
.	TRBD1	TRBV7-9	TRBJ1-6	TGTGCCAGCAGCTTAGCGATGGGACAGAGGACACCCCTCCACTTT	CASSLAMGQRTPLHF
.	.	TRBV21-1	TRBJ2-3	TGTGCCAGCAGCAAAATTCACAGGGGAGACCGTCCTAGCACAGATACGCAGTATTTT	CASSKIHRGDRPSTDTQYF
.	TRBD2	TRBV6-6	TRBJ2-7	TGTGCCAGCAGTGGGACTAGCGGGGGGTATGCCCGCGAGCAGTACTTC	CASSGTSGGYAREQYF
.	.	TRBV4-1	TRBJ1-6	TGCGCCAGCAGCCAAGACAGTAAGACACCCCTCCACTTT	CASSQDSKTPLHF
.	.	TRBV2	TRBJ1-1	TGTGCCAGCAGTGAAGTAACGGGTCGCACTGAAGCTTTCTTT	CASSEVTGRTEAFF
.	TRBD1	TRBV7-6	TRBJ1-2	TGTGCCAGCAGCTTAGGGGACAGGGTTAGTTATGGCTACACCTTC	CASSLGDRVSYGYTF
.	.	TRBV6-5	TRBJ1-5	TGTGCCAGCAGTTCCTTGACAGGTTACCAGCCCCAGCATTTT	CASSSLTGYQPQHF
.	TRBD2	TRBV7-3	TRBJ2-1	TGTGCCAGCAGCAGCACTAGCGCTGGGGTGAATGAGCAGTTCTTC	CASSSTSAGVNEQFF
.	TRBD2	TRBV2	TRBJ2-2	TGTGCCAGCACTCTAGCGGGTAACACCGGGGAGCTGTTTTTT	CASTLAGNTGELFF
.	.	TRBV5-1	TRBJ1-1	TGCGCCAGCAGCTTGGGGGCGGGGTTCGGGACTGAAGCTTTCTTT	CASSLGAGFGTEAFF
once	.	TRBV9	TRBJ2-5	TGTGCCAGCAGCGTAGAAGGGGTGGGAGAGACCCAGTACTTC	CASSVEGVGETQYF